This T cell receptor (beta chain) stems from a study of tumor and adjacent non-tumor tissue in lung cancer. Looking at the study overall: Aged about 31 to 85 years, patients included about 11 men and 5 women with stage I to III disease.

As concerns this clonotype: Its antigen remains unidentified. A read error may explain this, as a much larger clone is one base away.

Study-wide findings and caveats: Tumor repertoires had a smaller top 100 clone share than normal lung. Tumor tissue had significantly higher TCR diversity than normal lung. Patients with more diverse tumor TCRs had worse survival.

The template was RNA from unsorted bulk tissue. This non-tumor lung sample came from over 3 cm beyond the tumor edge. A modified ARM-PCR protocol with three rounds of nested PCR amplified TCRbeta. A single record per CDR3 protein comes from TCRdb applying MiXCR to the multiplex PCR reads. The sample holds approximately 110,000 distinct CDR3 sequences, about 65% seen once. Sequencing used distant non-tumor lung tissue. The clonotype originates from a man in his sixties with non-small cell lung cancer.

The CDR3 region has the DNA TGTGCCATCAGCCCGGCGACTAGCGGGGGGACCTGGCAGTACTTC. It specifies CAISPATSGGTWQYF. The chain combines TRBV10-3 with TRBJ2-7, with 13 nucleotides matching TRBD2. The CDR3 is 15 residues long. The V and J ends lost 6 bases and 9 bases, in that order; junction bases with no gene match: 11. In germline, CDR1 is ENHRY, CDR2 SYGVKD.